The subject of this entry is one TCR beta chain. As yet, its antigen is unknown. This sample stems from a study of OX40 agonist ivuxolimab in advanced cancers. The overall study: Dosing consisted of intravenous ivuxolimab at 0.01 to 10 mg/kg every 2 weeks. Dose-escalation subjects each had hepatocellular carcinoma, melanoma, renal cell or head and neck cancer. Study-wide findings and caveats: Fewer expanded clones were found on average in CD4+ than in CD8+ T cells.

The CDR3 has 17 residues. Here immunoSEQ multiplex PCR was the method, and the copy in TCRdb shows in-frame clones only, minus some. Of about 69,000 clones in the sample, around 89% are singletons; the top ten hold approximately 10%. Patients had blood sampled at baseline and again on cycle 4 day 1 and cycle 7 day 1. This chain connects TRBV21-1 to TRBJ1-1; TRBD1, the table's D call, was not compared with the DNA. TRBV21-1 is tagged as a pseudogene. The sample was CD4+ or CD8+ T cells sorted from blood, taken in a trial of the OX40 agonist ivuxolimab. This TCR was recovered from an adult with an advanced solid tumor such as melanoma, head and neck, liver or kidney cancer. CDR3 loop: CASSKCPADRVGTEAFF. The CDR3 DNA is TGTGCCAGCAGCAAATGCCCGGCGGACAGGGTAGGCACTGAAGCTTTCTTT.